These 4 T cell receptor beta chains share one sample of origin, sequenced in a study of human T cells and chemical hapten exposure. The time point: pre-sensitization, week 0. Treatment here: therapeutic diphenylcyclopropenone sensitization with weekly scalp DPC. TCRdb processed the RACE reads anew with MiXCR; each CDR3 protein has one entry. The table has about 290,000 distinct CDR3 sequences, approximately 8% seen once; the top ten hold approximately 1.2%. The sequences come from whole blood, collected in connection with sensitization to the hapten diphenylcyclopropenone (DPC). The receptors come from a man between 18 and 35 years old with alopecia areata. Some clones in this sample may be carry-over from other donors' samples.

Many counts were recorded for this clonotype. The chain has TRBV7-2 and TRBJ2-3, with TRBD1 as a possible D gene (5 bases). The CDR3 contains 15 residues. Trimming took off 1 base at V and 5 bases at J, with 13 bases between the two ends. Germline CDR1 reads SGHTA; CDR2 reads FQGNSA. The CDR3, as DNA: TGTGCCAGCAGCTTAGAGGGCCAGGGAATAGATACGCAGTATTTT. Translated: CASSLEGQGIDTQYF.

This clonotype has only a few counts. This chain links TRBV12-3 or TRBV12-4 with TRBJ2-1, with 9 bases aligning to TRBD1. Trimming cost V 7 bases and J 5 bases; bases outside gene matches: 6. The CDR3 consists of 14 residues. The DNA for the CDR3 is TGTGCCAGCATCCCGGGACAGGGAAACAATGAGCAGTTCTTC. Its translation: CASIPGQGNNEQFF.

V usage is TRBV5-1 and J usage is TRBJ1-2; no definite D call. The CDR3 is made up of 12 amino acids. Looked up from germline, CDR1 is SGHRS and CDR2 is YFSETQ. V lost 4 bases to trimming and J lost 0 bases, with 4 bases between them. DNA for the CDR3: TGCGCCAGCAGCGTAGCTAACTATGGCTACACCTTC. Translating gives CASSVANYGYTF.

V is TRBV15 and J is TRBJ2-7; perhaps D is TRBD1 or TRBD2 (5 bases each). Germline loops: CDR1 LNHNV, CDR2 YYDKDF (reference sequence). CDR3 length equals 16 residues. V gave up 0 bases and J gave up 6 bases, with 18 bases separating them. The CDR3 DNA follows: TGTGCCACCAGCAGAGATTTGGCGACAGAGGGGCGCGAGCAGTACTTC. This gives the protein CATSRDLATEGREQYF.